This T cell receptor (beta chain) was captured by sequencing in a study of T cell changes during pregnancy in multiple sclerosis. Sequencing used immunoSEQ multiplex PCR; TCRdb keeps in-frame clones, though not all of them. This repertoire shows 100,000 or so clones, approximately 94% found once; its top ten account for roughly 2.2%. Trimming cost V 4 bases and J 7 bases, with 22 bases left between them. The CDR3 consists of 15 residues. CDR1 and CDR2 (germline): SQVTM, ANQGSEA. The chain employs TRBV29-1 and TRBJ2-5, with D maybe TRBD2 (5 bases). This TCR was sampled from a female donor with multiple sclerosis, enrolled in a pregnancy study. Sample: peripheral blood, taken in the third trimester of pregnancy. This CDR3 is CSVAMRLGISGTQYF. The CDR3 DNA is TGCAGCGTTGCTATGAGGTTGGGAATCAGCGGGACCCAGTACTTC.